This T cell receptor beta chain was obtained from a study of cytomegalovirus exposure and HLA in healthy donors. Overall study: Assignment to the Caucasian-associated ancestry cluster applied to approximately 79% of the 300 to 500 genotyped donors. General study findings and limits: The number of N-insertions in an Asian-associated ancestry cluster was reportedly below the 666-donor mean in a later analysis. Later analysis identified a missense DCLRE1C variant that was linked to TCR beta V- and J-gene trimming. Immune exposure was documented only through CMV serostatus.

Primers for the PCR totalled 60 Vbeta and 13 Jbeta. This table comes from immunoSEQ multiplex PCR, and its TCRdb copy is limited to in-frame clones, with some not included. This table has about 150,000 clones, over 60% appearing once. Turning to this clone: What it binds is not known.

V trimming: 0 bases; J trimming: 5 bases; junction bases outside the gene matches: 9. The CDR3 runs 17 residues. Looked up from germline, CDR1 is SGHDT and CDR2 is YYEEEE. The material sequenced was PBMCs. The clonotype was recovered from a woman aged 25-40 years in good health and CMV-seronegative. The chain has TRBV5-6 and TRBJ2-3, with 10 bases identical to TRBD1. The CDR3 coding sequence is TGTGCCAGCAGCTTGGCCCCCGGGACAGGGGTCCTAGATACGCAGTATTTT. It is translated as CASSLAPGTGVLDTQYF.